The rows below give T cell receptor beta chains drawn from one sample of a study of blood T cell repertoires in COVID-19. Profiling relied on immunoSEQ multiplex PCR, and the TCRdb table lists in-frame clones only, not all of them. The table has about 190,000 clones, 60% to 80% seen once; the top ten hold less than 30%. The sequencing input was peripheral blood. All receptors come from a woman aged 70-85 years with acute or convalescent COVID-19. Both conserved end residues are part of each CDR3. Each record gives: V gene, D gene, J gene, clone size, CDR3 DNA, CDR3 protein. The D gene is left open where the match is weak. Some rows mark clone size as missing; the rest say once, few, many or name a class of expanded clone.

TRBV3-1/TRBV3-2	TRBD2	TRBJ2-1	-	TGTGCCAGCAGCCAGGGGGGACTAGGGTTGCAGTTCTTC	CASSQGGLGLQFF
TRBV9	-	TRBJ1-3	-	TGTGCCAGCAGCGGGAGGTTGGGCATCGACTCTGGAAACACCATATATTTT	CASSGRLGIDSGNTIYF
TRBV28	TRBD2	TRBJ2-5	-	TGTGCCAGCAGTTTAACCGTTGGGACTAAGGAGACCCAGTACTTC	CASSLTVGTKETQYF
TRBV6-5	-	TRBJ2-7	-	TGTGCCAGCAGTTACTCAGGGCAGGGTACCTACGAGCAGTACTTC	CASSYSGQGTYEQYF
TRBV7-9	-	TRBJ2-2	-	TGTGCCAGCAGCCGAAGGACCCCAGGGTCCGGGGAGCTGTTTTTT	CASSRRTPGSGELFF
TRBV10-3	-	TRBJ2-1	once	TGTGCCACCTCTCTCCAGGGCCGGGGGTACAATGAGCAGTTCTTC	CATSLQGRGYNEQFF
TRBV5-1	TRBD1	TRBJ2-1	-	TGCGCCAGCAGCGCCTGGACAGGGTATGAGCAGTTCTTC	CASSAWTGYEQFF
TRBV27	TRBD2	TRBJ2-7	-	TGTGCCAGCATTACCGGGGGGGCCAGCTCCTACGAGCAGTACTTC	CASITGGASSYEQYF
TRBV30	-	TRBJ2-1	-	TGTGCCTGGAGTACTAGTCCCCCAGAGCAGTTCTTC	CAWSTSPPEQFF
TRBV5-4	-	TRBJ2-1	-	TGTGCCAGCAGCTTGGTAGGGGTAGGTGAGCAGTTCTTC	CASSLVGVGEQFF
TRBV5-6	-	TRBJ2-7	-	TGTGCCAGCAGCGTGGAGGCTAGCTACGAGCAGTACTTC	CASSVEASYEQYF
TRBV29-1	TRBD1	TRBJ2-1	-	TGCAGCGTTGAAGGCAGGGGGCCCTACAATGAGCAGTTCTTC	CSVEGRGPYNEQFF
TRBV21-1	-	TRBJ2-5	-	TGTGCCAGCAGCCCTATGGGTAGCGGGAGGACTTCCCAAGAGACCCAGTACTTC	CASSPMGSGRTSQETQYF
TRBV5-1	TRBD2	TRBJ2-2	-	TGCGCCAGCAGCCCTAGACTAGCCTCGAACACCGGGGAGCTGTTTTTT	CASSPRLASNTGELFF
TRBV9	-	TRBJ2-7	-	TGTGCCAGCAGCCCCCATAGCGGCTGGTCCTCCGAGCAGTACTTC	CASSPHSGWSSEQYF
TRBV5-1	-	TRBJ1-4	-	TGCGCCAGCAGCTTGGCTCCTTCGGGGTCCCAAAATGAAAAACTGTTTTTT	CASSLAPSGSQNEKLFF
TRBV2	TRBD1	TRBJ2-7	-	TGTGCCAGCAGTGAGACGGGACAGGGGGCGCGTGAGCAGTACTTC	CASSETGQGAREQYF
TRBV5-1	-	TRBJ1-4	few	TGCGCCAGCAGCTTTACAGCGGCAGGTGAAAAACTGTTTTTT	CASSFTAAGEKLFF
TRBV10-1	-	TRBJ2-2	-	TGCGCCAGCAGTGAGTTCAGTTCCTTTCCCGGGGAGCTGTTTTTT	CASSEFSSFPGELFF
TRBV21-1	-	TRBJ1-6	-	TGTGCCAGCCGATTTGGACAGGGAGTGTGGAATTCACCCCTCCACTTT	CASRFGQGVWNSPLHF
TRBV7-2	-	TRBJ2-1	-	TGTGCCAGCAGCTTACCAGGAAACCTTTACAATGAGCAGTTCTTC	CASSLPGNLYNEQFF
TRBV15	-	TRBJ2-1	-	TGTGCCACCAGCAGAGATACAGCCTACAATGAGCAGTTCTTC	CATSRDTAYNEQFF
TRBV19	-	TRBJ2-1	-	TGTGCCAGTAAGGTTGGGCAGAGCTCCTACAATGAGCAGTTCTTC	CASKVGQSSYNEQFF
TRBV19	TRBD2	TRBJ2-1	-	TGTGCCAGTAGTATTTACGGGCGGGAGGGCCCCTACAATGAGCAGTTCTTC	CASSIYGREGPYNEQFF
TRBV19	TRBD2	TRBJ2-1	-	TGTGCCAGTAGTCCTCTACGCGGGAGTTCCTACAATGAGCAGTTCTTC	CASSPLRGSSYNEQFF
TRBV5-6	-	TRBJ1-5	-	TGTGCCAGCAGCTTGACCAGGAATAGCAATCAGCCCCAGCATTTT	CASSLTRNSNQPQHF
TRBV5-4	-	TRBJ1-6	-	TGTGCCAGCAGCTTTTTTAGGGGCAACTCCTATAATTCACCCCTCCACTTT	CASSFFRGNSYNSPLHF
TRBV5-6	-	TRBJ2-3	-	TGTGCCAGCAGCTTTTCAGGGGCAGATACGCAGTATTTT	CASSFSGADTQYF
TRBV7-9	-	TRBJ2-2	-	TGTGCCAGTATAGCGGCCTCGAACACCGGGGAGCTGTTTTTT	CASIAASNTGELFF
TRBV10-2	TRBD2	TRBJ2-1	few	TGCGCCAGCAGGGATCCGGCGGGAGCGGGCAATGAGCAGTTCTTC	CASRDPAGAGNEQFF
TRBV24-1	-	TRBJ2-1	-	TGTGCCACCAGTGGTCGCGGCGGGATCAACTCCTACAATGAGCAGTTCTTC	CATSGRGGINSYNEQFF
TRBV5-1	TRBD1	TRBJ1-4	-	TGCGCCAGCAGCTTGAACGACAGGGGGCAGGGTAATGAAAAACTGTTTTTT	CASSLNDRGQGNEKLFF
TRBV11-3	TRBD2	TRBJ2-2	many	TGTGCCAGCAGCTCTATTACTAGCGGGACCGGGGAGCTGTTTTTT	CASSSITSGTGELFF
TRBV19	TRBD1	TRBJ2-4	once	TGTGCCAGTAGCCCAGTCCCGGGACAGGGGACGCGGAGGCAGTACTTC	CASSPVPGQGTRRQYF
TRBV2	-	TRBJ1-4	-	TGTGCCAGCAGTGTCCAGCAAACAGGTGAAAAACTGTTTTTT	CASSVQQTGEKLFF
TRBV5-4	-	TRBJ1-1	-	TGTGCCAGCAGCTTGATGGCAGGCCAGCTGACGAACACTGAAGCTTTCTTT	CASSLMAGQLTNTEAFF
TRBV7-2	-	TRBJ1-2	-	TGTGCCAGCAGCTTAGTAGGCGGTCTCATTGGTGGCTACACCTTC	CASSLVGGLIGGYTF
TRBV9	TRBD2	TRBJ2-1	-	TGTGCCAGCAGCCCGGGGACTAGCCAGATCGGTGAGCAGTTCTTC	CASSPGTSQIGEQFF
TRBV29-1	TRBD1	TRBJ2-3	once	TGCAGCGTTGAGAGGACAGGGAGTACAGATACGCAGTATTTT	CSVERTGSTDTQYF
TRBV6-2/TRBV6-3	-	TRBJ2-1	once	TGTGCCAGCAGTTACTTCGGGAATGAGCAGTTCTTC	CASSYFGNEQFF
TRBV20-1	TRBD2	TRBJ2-2	-	TGCAGTGCTAGTGAGCGGCGGGAGGGCCAGCTAAACACCGGGGAGCTGTTTTTT	CSASERREGQLNTGELFF
TRBV30	-	TRBJ1-1	once	TGTGCCTCTGCGGACAGGAACACTGAAGCTTTCTTT	CASADRNTEAFF
TRBV2	TRBD2	TRBJ2-5	-	TGTGCCAGCAGTTCGGGACTAGCGGGAGAGACCCAGTACTTC	CASSSGLAGETQYF
TRBV27	-	TRBJ1-2	-	TGTGCCAGCAGTTTTGGGGTAGGAGGGGGCTACACCTTC	CASSFGVGGGYTF
TRBV5-5	-	TRBJ1-3	-	TGTGCCAGCAGCTTCCGACAGGCGAACACCATATATTTT	CASSFRQANTIYF
TRBV7-2	TRBD1	TRBJ1-5	-	TGTGCCAGCAGCTTAGAGCTGGGACAGGCATATCAGCCCCAGCATTTT	CASSLELGQAYQPQHF
TRBV2	TRBD2	TRBJ2-1	-	TGTGCCAGCAGTGAGCCGACTAGCGGGCAAGTCGAGAGGCTCAATGAGCAGTTCTTC	CASSEPTSGQVERLNEQFF
TRBV5-1	TRBD1	TRBJ2-7	-	TGCGCCAGCAGCATTGCGACAGGGATGTACGAGCAGTACTTC	CASSIATGMYEQYF
TRBV7-2	TRBD2	TRBJ2-1	-	TGTGCCAGCAGCAGGCAGCGGGAGGTCTACAATGAGCAGTTCTTC	CASSRQREVYNEQFF
TRBV27	-	TRBJ2-3	-	TGTGCCAGCAGTTCAGAGACTATAGGGAGTATAGATACGCAGTATTTT	CASSSETIGSIDTQYF
TRBV18	TRBD1	TRBJ2-7	-	TGTGCCAGCTCACCCCGGGACAGGGTGTCCTACGAGCAGTACTTC	CASSPRDRVSYEQYF
TRBV14	-	TRBJ1-1	-	TGTGCCAGCGGGCGCTTGAACACTGAAGCTTTCTTT	CASGRLNTEAFF
TRBV6-6	TRBD1	TRBJ2-7	-	TGTGCCAGCAGCGTCGACAGGGGTGTGGGCGAGCAGTACTTC	CASSVDRGVGEQYF